These 5 T cell receptor beta chains were sequenced from one sample in a study of tumor and adjacent non-tumor tissue in lung cancer. The library came from three nested PCR rounds adapted from ARM-PCR protocols. TCRdb called the multiplex PCR reads again in MiXCR, with one record for every CDR3 protein. Of about 48,000 distinct CDR3 sequences in the sample, around 64% are singletons; the top ten hold approximately 30%. The template was RNA from unsorted bulk tissue. Distant lung tissue was collected more than 3 cm away from the tumor edge. Sequenced: distant non-tumor lung tissue. The receptors come from a woman aged 70 to 79 with non-small cell lung cancer.

With regard to this clonotype: Sequence at one end of the junction differs from germline and may be a read error. This rearrangement joins TRBV29-1 to TRBJ2-1; weak D call: TRBD1 (6 bases). CDR3 size: 11 residues. CDR1 is SQVTM and CDR2 is ANQGSEA in the germline V gene. The CDR3 loop reads CSGQLNNKQFF. The CDR3 DNA sequence: TGCAGTGGACAGCTTAACAATAAGCAGTTCTTC.

This clonotype was seen just once. V usage is TRBV12-3 or TRBV12-4 and J usage is TRBJ2-7; D unresolved. V lost 1 base to trimming and J lost 6 bases, with 13 bases between them. The CDR3 consists of 14 residues. CDR3 nucleotides: TGTGCCAGCAGTTTAGACGCCCTACTCTCCGAGCAGTACTTC. It translates to CASSLDALLSEQYF.

This clonotype appeared a single time. It is likely a read error, because the conserved phenylalanine at the end of the CDR3 is missing. The chain has TRBV5-4 and TRBJ2-3; 7 bases are a match to TRBD1. This CDR3 has 15 amino acids. From germline, CDR1 is SGHNT and CDR2 YYREEE (reference sequence). CDR3 sequence (DNA): TGTGCCAGCAGTGCAAGGGGGCGGAGCAGAGATACGCAGTATCTT. As protein: CASSARGRSRDTQYL.

The V and J genes are TRBV29-1 and TRBJ1-3; D gene unclear. Germline loops: CDR1 SQVTM, CDR2 ANQGSEA. This CDR3 is 14 amino acids long. Trimming stripped 7 bases from V and 4 bases from J, with 17 bases between. CDR3 nucleotides: TGCAGCGAGCGTTGCGGGGTAGCAGGAAACACCATATATTTT. This sequence encodes CSERCGVAGNTIYF. The variable domain in full, completed from reference TRBV29-1 and TRBJ1-3, reads SAVISQKPSRDICQRGTSLTIQCQVDSQVTMMFWYRQQPGQSLTLIATANQGSEATYESGFVIDKFPISRPNLTFSTLTVSNMSPEDSSIYLCSERCGVAGNTIYFGEGSWLTVV.

With respect to this clonotype: The CDR3 does not close with the conserved phenylalanine or tryptophan, likely indicating a read error. The rearrangement links TRBV6-5 to TRBJ2-7; 10 bases map to TRBD1. The trim removed 5 bases at V and 3 bases at J, leaving 16 bases unmatched. The V gene's germline CDR1 is MNHEY and CDR2 SVGAGI. The CDR3 covers 18 residues. CDR3 protein: CASSHTGQGCCRGYEQYI. CDR3 nucleotide sequence: TGTGCCAGCAGTCATACGGGACAGGGGTGTTGCAGGGGCTACGAGCAGTACATC.